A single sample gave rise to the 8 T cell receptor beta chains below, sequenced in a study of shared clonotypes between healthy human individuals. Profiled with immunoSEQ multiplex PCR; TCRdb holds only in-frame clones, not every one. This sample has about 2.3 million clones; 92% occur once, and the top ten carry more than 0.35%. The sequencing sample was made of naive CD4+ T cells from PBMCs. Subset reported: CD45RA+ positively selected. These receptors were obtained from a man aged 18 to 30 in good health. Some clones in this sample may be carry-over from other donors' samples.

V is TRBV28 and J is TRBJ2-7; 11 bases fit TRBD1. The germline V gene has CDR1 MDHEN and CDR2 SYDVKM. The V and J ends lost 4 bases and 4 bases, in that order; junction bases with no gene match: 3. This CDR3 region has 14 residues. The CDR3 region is CASSWTGGPYEQYF. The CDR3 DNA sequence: TGTGCCAGCAGTTGGACAGGGGGCCCTTACGAGCAGTACTTC.

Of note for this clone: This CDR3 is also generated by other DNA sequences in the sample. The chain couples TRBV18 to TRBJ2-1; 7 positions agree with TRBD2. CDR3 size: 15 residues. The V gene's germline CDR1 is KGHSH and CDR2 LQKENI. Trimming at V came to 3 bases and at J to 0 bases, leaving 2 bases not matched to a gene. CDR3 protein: CASSPSGISYNEQFF. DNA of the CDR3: TGTGCCAGCTCACCCAGCGGGATCTCCTACAATGAGCAGTTCTTC. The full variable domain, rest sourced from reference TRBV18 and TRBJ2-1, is NAGVMQNPRHLVRRRGQEARLRCSPMKGHSHVYWYRQLPEEGLKFMVYLQKENIIDESGMPKERFSAEFPKEGPSILRIQQVVRGDSAAYFCASSPSGISYNEQFFGPGTRLTVL.

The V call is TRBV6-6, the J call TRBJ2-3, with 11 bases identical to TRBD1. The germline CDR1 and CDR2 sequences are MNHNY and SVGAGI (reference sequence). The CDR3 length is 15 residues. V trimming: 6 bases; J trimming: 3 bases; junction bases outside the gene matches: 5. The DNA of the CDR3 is TGTGCCAGCAGGGCGGGACAGGGGGAGACAGATACGCAGTATTTT. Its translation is CASRAGQGETDTQYF.

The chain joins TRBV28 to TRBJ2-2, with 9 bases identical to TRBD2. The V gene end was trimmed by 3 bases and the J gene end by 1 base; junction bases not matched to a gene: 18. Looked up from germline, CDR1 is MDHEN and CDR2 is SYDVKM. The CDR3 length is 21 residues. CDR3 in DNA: TGTGCCAGCAGTTTTAGGGGACTGGTAGCGGGAGTGGGGAAGAACACCGGGGAGCTGTTTTTT. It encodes CASSFRGLVAGVGKNTGELFF. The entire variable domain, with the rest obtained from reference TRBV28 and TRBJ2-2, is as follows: DVKVTQSSRYLVKRTGEKVFLECVQDMDHENMFWYRQDPGLGLRLIYFSYDVKMKEKGDIPEGYSVSREKKERFSLILESASTNQTSMYLCASSFRGLVAGVGKNTGELFFGEGSRLTVL.

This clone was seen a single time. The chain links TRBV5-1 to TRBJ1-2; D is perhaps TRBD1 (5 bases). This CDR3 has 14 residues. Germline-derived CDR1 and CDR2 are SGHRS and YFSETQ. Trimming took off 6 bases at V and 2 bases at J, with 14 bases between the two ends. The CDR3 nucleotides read TGCGCCAGCACCCCCCCGGCAGGGAACTATGGCTACACCTTC. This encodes CASTPPAGNYGYTF. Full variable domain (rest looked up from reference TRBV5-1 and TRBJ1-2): KAGVTQTPRYLIKTRGQQVTLSCSPISGHRSVSWYQQTPGQGLQFLFEYFSETQRNKGNFPGRFSGRQFSNSRSEMNVSTLELGDSALYLCASTPPAGNYGYTFGSGTRLTVV.

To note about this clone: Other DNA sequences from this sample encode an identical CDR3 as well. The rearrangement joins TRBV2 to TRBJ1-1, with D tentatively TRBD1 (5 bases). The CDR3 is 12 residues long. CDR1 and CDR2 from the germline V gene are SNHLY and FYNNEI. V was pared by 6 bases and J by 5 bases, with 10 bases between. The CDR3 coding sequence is TGTGCCAGCAGCGGGGGGGGGACTGAAGCTTTCTTT. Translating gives CASSGGGTEAFF.

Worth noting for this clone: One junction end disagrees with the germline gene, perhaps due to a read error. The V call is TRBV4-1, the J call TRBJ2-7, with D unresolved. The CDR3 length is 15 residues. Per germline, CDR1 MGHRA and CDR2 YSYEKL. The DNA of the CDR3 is TGCGCCAGCAGCCAGAGAGAGCCTGCCTCCAACGAGCAGTACTTC. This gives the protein CASSQREPASNEQYF.

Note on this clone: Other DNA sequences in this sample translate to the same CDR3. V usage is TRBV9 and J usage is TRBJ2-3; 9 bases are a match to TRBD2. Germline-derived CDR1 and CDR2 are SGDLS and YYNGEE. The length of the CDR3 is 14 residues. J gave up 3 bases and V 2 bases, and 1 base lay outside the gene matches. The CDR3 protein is CASSVSGRTDTQYF. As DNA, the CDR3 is TGTGCCAGCAGCGTTAGCGGGAGAACAGATACGCAGTATTTT.